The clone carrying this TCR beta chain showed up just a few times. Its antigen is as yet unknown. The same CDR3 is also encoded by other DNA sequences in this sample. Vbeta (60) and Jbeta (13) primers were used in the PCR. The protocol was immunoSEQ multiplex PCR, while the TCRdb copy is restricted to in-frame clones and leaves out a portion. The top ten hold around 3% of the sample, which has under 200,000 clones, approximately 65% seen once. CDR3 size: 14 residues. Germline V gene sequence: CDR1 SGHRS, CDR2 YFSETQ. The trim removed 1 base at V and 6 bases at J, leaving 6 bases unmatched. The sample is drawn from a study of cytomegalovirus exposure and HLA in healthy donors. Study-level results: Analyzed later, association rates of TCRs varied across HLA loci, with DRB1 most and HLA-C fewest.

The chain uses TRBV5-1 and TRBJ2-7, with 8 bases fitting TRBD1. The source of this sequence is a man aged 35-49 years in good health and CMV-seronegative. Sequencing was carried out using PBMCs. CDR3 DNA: TGCGCCAGCAGCTTGCTTCAGGGGGCTGGCGAGCAGTACTTC. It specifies CASSLLQGAGEQYF. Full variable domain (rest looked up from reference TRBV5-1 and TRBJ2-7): KAGVTQTPRYLIKTRGQQVTLSCSPISGHRSVSWYQQTPGQGLQFLFEYFSETQRNKGNFPGRFSGRQFSNSRSEMNVSTLELGDSALYLCASSLLQGAGEQYFGPGTRLTVT.